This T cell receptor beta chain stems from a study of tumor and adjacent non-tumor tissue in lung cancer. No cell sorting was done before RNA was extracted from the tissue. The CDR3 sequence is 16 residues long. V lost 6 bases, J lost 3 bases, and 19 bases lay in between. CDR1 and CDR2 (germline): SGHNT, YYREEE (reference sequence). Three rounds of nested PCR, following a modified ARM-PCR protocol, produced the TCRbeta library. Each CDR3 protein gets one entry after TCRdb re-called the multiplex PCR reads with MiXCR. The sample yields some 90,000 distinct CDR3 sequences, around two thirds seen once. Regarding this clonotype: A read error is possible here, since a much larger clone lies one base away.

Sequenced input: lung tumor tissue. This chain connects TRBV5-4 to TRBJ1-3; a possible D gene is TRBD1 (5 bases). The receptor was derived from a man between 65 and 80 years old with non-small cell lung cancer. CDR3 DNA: TGTGCCAGCAACTCGTCTCGGGGGTCAGGTGGAAACACCATATATTTT. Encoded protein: CASNSSRGSGGNTIYF.